Included here is one TCR beta chain sequence, with context. The antigen it binds to is not known. Base qualities were left out, and no much larger clone turns up one base away. In the ViraFEST assay, PBMC were stimulated with viral peptide pools, and antigen-specific CD4+ T cell clonotypes were then identified by expansion using TCR sequencing. After about 10 days of culture, CD4+ T cells were isolated with the EasySep CD4+ T cell isolation kit. Two doses of either the BNT162b2 or the mRNA-1273 mRNA SARS-CoV-2 vaccine were administered to participants. None of the healthy vaccine recipients had a prior SARS-CoV-2 infection, which was confirmed by nucleocapsid antibody tests that came back negative both before and after vaccination. A few million PBMC per well were cultured with about 9.6 ug/ml peptides in IMDM containing around 5.3% human AB serum, roughly 9.5 IU/ml IL-2 and gentamicin. On days 3 and 7, half of the culture medium was replaced with fresh IL-2-containing medium. Each peptide stimulation condition was cultured in triplicate wells unless otherwise noted. Using Ficoll-Paque Plus gradient centrifugation, PBMC were separated from whole blood and then either used fresh or cryopreserved at -140C. The spike proteins of SARS-CoV-2 and of the common cold coronaviruses HCoV-NL63, HCoV-OC43 and HCoV-229E were spanned by overlapping peptide pools. The QIAamp micro DNA kit was used to extract genomic DNA from the cultured CD4+ T cells.

These data are taken from a study of vaccination effects on CD4 cells after COVID-19 (dated by TCRdb to 2022 to 2024). About the investigation overall: Post-vaccine samples across the study were collected a median of 72 days after the second dose, with a range of 14 to 241. SARS-CoV-2 spike-specific CD4+ TCR repertoires from before and after mRNA vaccination were compared in COVID-19 convalescent patients and in infection-naive vaccine recipients. Altogether, roughly 10 COVID-19 convalescent patients and a few SARS-CoV-2-naive healthy vaccine recipients made up the full study. The Oncomine TCR Beta short-read assay on an Illumina iSeq 100 was used to sequence cultures from other donors in the study. What the authors observed across the whole study: Among healthy vaccine recipients, nearly all vaccine-induced clones were SARS-CoV-2 mono-reactive, and only 1 of 255 was cross-reactive with common cold coronaviruses. Limitations of the study were the small number of convalescent patients and the absence of early post-infection timepoints. At late post-vaccination timepoints, both infection-induced and vaccine-induced clones showed marked clonal contraction, consistent with waning T cell responses.

Libraries came from the immunoSEQ multiplex PCR assay. TCR beta CDR3 sequencing was performed on DNA from the cultured, isolated CD4+ T cells. The study's own analysis went as follows. Non-productive TCR sequences were removed, reads were trimmed to the CDR3 region, and CDR3s of at least 7 amino acids were retained. The MANAFEST web app was used to pick out antigen-specific clonotypes by comparing their expansion in peptide wells with that in reference cultures. For clones to be considered positive, expansion at FDR<0.05 versus reference and all other wells, an odds ratio above 5, and a frequency above 0.1% in two replicate wells were required. Cross-reactive clonotypes were defined as significantly expanded in SARS-CoV-2 spike wells and in at least one common cold coronavirus spike condition. Using the stringdist R package, CDR3 similarity was measured by Levenshtein distance, and unrooted trees were constructed with ape in R 3.6.1. Imported from immuneACCESS, the table was reduced by TCRdb to in-frame sequences with V and J called. These copies leave out some clones; in studies compared against another copy, an unresolved V gene accounts for under half, and the cause of the remainder is not known. The DNA was the basis for D and trimming; V, J and clone size are from that table. The sample table contains tens of thousands of clones; only one count was recorded for roughly 78% of them. The top ten clones comprise 1.5% of the sample.

The germline V gene gives CDR1 as KGHSH and CDR2 as LQKENI. Measured from the cysteine to the phenylalanine, the CDR3 is 16 residues long. Just CDR3 DNA is preserved here, 48 bases in frame from base 1. V drops 4 bases and J drops 6 bases, leaving 19 bases in between. The chain links TRBV18 with TRBJ2-1; 6 matching bases give a weak D call of TRBD1. The source is a human donor who received a COVID-19 vaccine. Some clones in this sample may be carry-over from other donors' samples. The sample in question was CD4+ T cells from PBMCs cultured with HCoV-NL63 spike peptides, obtained after COVID-19 vaccination. The sample's cell subset or site label, decoded: HCoV-NL63 spike overlapping peptide pool stimulation. The CDR3 reads as follows: CASSRARGNNGNEQFF. The sequence in DNA is TGTGCCAGCTCACGGGCGAGGGGGAATAATGGCAATGAGCAGTTCTTC.